What follows is one T cell receptor (beta chain) and its context. Antigen specificity is unknown. TCR cDNA was made by 5'RACE template switching, adding a universal primer site and UMIs. TCRdb recomputed calls from the 5' RACE reads with MiXCR, one row per CDR3 protein. Altogether more than 350,000 distinct CDR3 sequences are present, 9.5% to 13% being singletons, with the ten largest covering 18%. The data stem from a study of T cells after yellow fever vaccination. Study in general: The fractions with low cell numbers were processed using SMART-Seq v4 Ultra Low Input.

Study-level points and caveats: The secondary response was weaker, and its peak arrived faster, on day 5 versus 15. The presence of abundant clonotypes contaminating from the bulk population was possible in FACS-sorted repertoires.

Sequencing was performed on PBMCs, taken on the day of the first yellow fever vaccination. This sequence was found in a man between 18 and 29 years old who received the YFV17D yellow fever vaccine.

The CDR3 DNA follows: TGTGCCAGCAGTTTGGCGGGGTCGGGGGATACGCAGTATTTT. It codes for CASSLAGSGDTQYF. The V call is TRBV7-3, the J call TRBJ2-3, with D maybe TRBD2 (6 bases). The V and J ends lost 6 bases and 6 bases respectively, with 16 bases between them. CDR3 length: 14 amino acids. Germline lookup yields CDR1 SGHTA and CDR2 FQGTGA.